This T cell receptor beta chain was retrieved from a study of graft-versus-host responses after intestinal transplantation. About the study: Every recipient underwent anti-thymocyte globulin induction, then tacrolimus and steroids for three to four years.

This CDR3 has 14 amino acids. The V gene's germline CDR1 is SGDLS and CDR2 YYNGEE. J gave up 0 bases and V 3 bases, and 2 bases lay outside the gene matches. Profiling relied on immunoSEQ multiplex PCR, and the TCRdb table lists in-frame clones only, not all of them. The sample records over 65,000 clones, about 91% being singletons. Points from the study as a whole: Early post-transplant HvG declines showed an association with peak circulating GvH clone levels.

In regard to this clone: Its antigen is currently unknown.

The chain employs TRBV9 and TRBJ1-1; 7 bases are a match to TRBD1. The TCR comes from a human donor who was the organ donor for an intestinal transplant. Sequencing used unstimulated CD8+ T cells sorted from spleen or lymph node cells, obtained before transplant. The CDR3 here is CASSAGTVNTEAFF. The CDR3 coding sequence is TGTGCCAGCAGCGCCGGGACAGTGAACACTGAAGCTTTCTTT.